These 8 T cell receptor beta chains were all obtained from the same sample, sequenced in a study of tumor-infiltrating lymphocytes in primary liver carcinoma. From roughly 0.45 ug total RNA, TCR beta cDNA was generated with a primer in the constant region. Investigators got TCR beta libraries out of three nested multiplex PCR rounds, done with slightly modified ARM-PCR. The first two PCR rounds used TRBV1-TRBV30 forward primers with a C-beta reverse primer, about 10 cycles each. TCRdb re-derived calls from the multiplex PCR reads in MiXCR, one entry per CDR3 protein. The sample holds 300,000 to 350,000 distinct CDR3 sequences, about 61% seen once. Blood RNA originated from unsorted whole blood, with germline DNA additionally extracted. Input material: peripheral blood. Receptors were obtained from a man in his forties with primary liver carcinoma and hepatitis B virus infection.

This chain links TRBV30 with TRBJ2-7; 7 positions agree with TRBD1. CDR1 GTSNPN and CDR2 SVGIG come from the germline V gene (reference sequence). V shed 1 base, J shed 2 bases, and the junction held 8 bases outside the gene matches. This CDR3 region has 15 residues. The CDR3 sequence is CAWSAGTVVTYEQYF. The CDR3 DNA is TGTGCCTGGAGTGCAGGGACAGTAGTGACCTACGAGCAGTACTTC.

Notes on this clonotype: The missing conserved phenylalanine or tryptophan at the end of this CDR3 makes a read error likely. The V and J genes are TRBV6-5 and TRBJ2-5, with D uncertain. V was trimmed by 9 bases and J by 7 bases, leaving 12 bases between them. Germline V gene sequence: CDR1 MNHEY, CDR2 SVGAGI. The CDR3 covers 11 residues. The DNA for the CDR3 is TGTGCCAGTAGTATTGGTGGGACCCAGTACTCC. Encoded protein: CASSIGGTQYS.

This clonotype was recorded once. This could be a read error, since a much larger clone is one nucleotide away. This chain uses TRBV6-1 with TRBJ2-2; either TRBD1 or TRBD2 may fit D (5 bases each). This CDR3 is 14 amino acids long. Germline V gene sequence: CDR1 MNHNS, CDR2 SASEGT. V was trimmed by 8 bases and J by 3 bases, leaving 13 bases between them. For the CDR3, the DNA is TGTGCCAGCGGGACCTCTTGGGACACCGGGGAGCTGTTTTTT. It codes for CASGTSWDTGELFF.

A single count supports this clonotype. The CDR3 carries no conserved terminal phenylalanine or tryptophan, so it likely arises from a read error. The chain links TRBV5-4 to TRBJ1-1; D not resolved. This CDR3 comprises 13 residues. Germline values: CDR1 SGHNT, CDR2 YYREEE (reference sequence). V lost 3 bases and J 1 base, leaving 7 bases between the germline ends. The CDR3 region has the DNA TGTGCCAGCAGCTACGTTTCGAACACTGAAGCTTTCTTA. It translates to CASSYVSNTEAFL.

This clonotype was detected ten times or more. The chain links TRBV29-1 to TRBJ2-1, with 8 bases matching TRBD1. The germline gives CDR1 SQVTM, CDR2 ANQGSEA. This CDR3 region has 14 residues. Trimming took 2 bases from V and 2 from J; bases not matched to a gene: 2. CDR3 loop: CSVERGQAYNEQFF. The CDR3 coding sequence is TGCAGCGTTGAAAGGGGACAGGCCTACAATGAGCAGTTCTTC.

V usage is TRBV11-2 and J usage is TRBJ2-1; tentative D call: TRBD2 (5 bases). The CDR3 loop spans 13 amino acids. V was clipped by 5 bases and J by 8 bases, with 13 bases between them. The germline V gene has CDR1 SGHAT and CDR2 FQNNGV. This CDR3 is CASSGGRGYEQFF. CDR3 nucleotide sequence: TGTGCCAGCAGCGGTGGGAGAGGCTATGAGCAGTTCTTC.

This clonotype occurred many times. V is TRBV10-3 and J is TRBJ1-1; D is perhaps TRBD1 (6 bases). V lost 7 bases, J lost 3 bases, and 15 bases lay in between. Germline V CDR1 and CDR2: ENHRY, SYGVKD. This CDR3 has 14 residues. Here the CDR3 reads CAINPRGGDTEAFF. The CDR3 region has the DNA TGTGCCATCAATCCCAGGGGTGGGGACACTGAAGCTTTCTTT.

The chain uses TRBV11-2 and TRBJ2-1, with D unresolved. Germline V gene sequence: CDR1 SGHAT, CDR2 FQNNGV. V was pared by 7 bases and J by 4 bases, with 11 bases between. The CDR3 sequence is 13 residues long. The CDR3 loop reads CASNSGEYNEQFF. The CDR3 bases are TGTGCCAGCAACTCTGGAGAGTACAATGAGCAGTTCTTC.